These T cell receptor delta chains were read from a single sample in a study of Vδ1+ human thymocytes. TCRdb re-called clones from the multiplex PCR reads using CATT. The repertoire holds 80,000 or so delta-chain clones, with 30% to 45% as singletons. Sequencing was carried out using Vdelta1+ gamma-delta thymocytes from the thymus. These receptors were obtained from a boy younger than two who had congenital heart surgery. The conserved cysteine and the conserved F or W are not part of the CDR3 here. The D gene is left open where the match is weak.

length: 20
D: .
V: TRDV1
CDR3: ALGEPPGEVRGGVLYTDKLI

length: 17
D: .
V: TRDV1
CDR3: ALGELGLRWGSGTDKLI

length: 15
D: .
V: TRDV1
CDR3: ALGEPPRCPGLDKLI

length: 18
D: .
V: TRDV1
CDR3: ALGEILKSKLGKYTDKLI

length: 24
D: .
V: TRDV1
CDR3: ALGDPRTKRILVHLHYLEGTDKLI

length: 15
D: TRDD3
V: TRDV1
CDR3: ALGERWGTTNTDKLI

length: 21
D: TRDD3
V: TRDV1
CDR3: ALGEGSVFPQWNWGIREDKLI

length: 18
D: .
V: TRDV1
CDR3: ALGELRRLPYRLYTDKLI

length: 19
D: TRDD2
V: TRDV1
CDR3: ALGENLPIAAPPFYTDKLI

length: 20
D: .
V: TRDV1
CDR3: ALGEPMELPPLIPRYTDKLI

length: 16
D: .
V: TRDV1
CDR3: ALGAHLPTTPYTDKLI

length: 15
D: TRDD3
V: TRDV1
CDR3: ALGELGLVLGEGKLI

length: 18
D: TRDD3
V: TRDV1
CDR3: ALGELPPDWGIRGTDKLI

length: 17
D: TRDD3
V: TRDV1
CDR3: ALGDPFRRGYLYTDKHI

length: 13
D: .
V: TRDV1
CDR3: ALGELPHRGYKLI

length: 23
D: TRDD3
V: TRDV1
CDR3: ALGETTFLSPDGGYARVVTDKLI

length: 13
D: .
V: TRDV2
CDR3: ACDRDGKCSDKLI

length: 17
D: .
V: TRDV1
CDR3: ALGGDRFPTGMKADKLI

length: 21
D: TRDD3
V: TRDV1
CDR3: ALGELLLYDWEYWGMRTDKLI

length: 19
D: .
V: TRDV1
CDR3: ALGSLPTVEGYVSPADKLI

length: 17
D: .
V: TRDV1
CDR3: ARGERGFLHLPHTDKLI

length: 20
D: TRDD3
V: TRDV1
CDR3: ALGELRAHSGGVLGNTDKLI

length: 16
D: TRDD3
V: TRDV1
CDR3: ALGELQYPLGDTDKLI

length: 26
D: TRDD3
V: TRDV1
CDR3: ALGELKGTALIPLRTGGFGRGADKLI

length: 29
D: TRDD2
V: TRDV1
CDR3: ALGEYLTPYAFLRKATGDMLGGKVTDKLI

length: 16
D: TRDD3
V: TRDV1
CDR3: ALGELGLLGGSTDKLI

length: 17
D: .
V: TRDV2
CDR3: ACDIPHRLLRGKFDKLI

length: 18
D: .
V: TRDV1
CDR3: ALGELVGSMHWMYTDKLI